A single sample is the source of the 2 T cell receptor beta chains below, sequenced in a study of lymphopenia after photon versus proton radiotherapy. This table comes from immunoSEQ multiplex PCR, and its TCRdb copy is limited to in-frame clones, with some not included. The data contain approximately 20,000 clones, 80% to 95% of them singletons. This sample comprised peripheral blood, obtained from a patient treated with proton-based radiotherapy. These receptors came from a woman aged 70-85 years with pancreatic cancer. Some clones in this sample may be carry-over from other donors' samples.

The chain has TRBV7-2 and TRBJ1-2, with a tentative D call TRBD1 (5 bases). Trimming pared 1 base from V and 2 bases from J, leaving 14 bases between. The CDR3 contains 16 residues. Germline values: CDR1 SGHTA, CDR2 FQGNSA. CDR3 loop: CASSLVWDLANYGYTF. CDR3 sequence (DNA): TGTGCCAGCAGCTTAGTTTGGGACCTAGCCAACTATGGCTACACCTTC. Variable domain in full (rest from reference TRBV7-2 and TRBJ1-2): GAGVSQSPSNKVTEKGKDVELRCDPISGHTALYWYRQSLGQGLEFLIYFQGNSAPDKSGLPSDRFSAERTGGSVSTLTIQRTQQEDSAVYLCASSLVWDLANYGYTFGSGTRLTVV.

The rearrangement uses TRBV11-3 and TRBJ2-7, with D possibly matching TRBD1 (6 bases). The V gene's germline CDR1 is SGHNT and CDR2 YENEEA. The CDR3 has 13 residues. V gave up 5 bases and J gave up 7 bases, with 15 bases separating them. This CDR3 reads CASSPNRDGEQYF. CDR3 nucleotides: TGTGCCAGCAGCCCCAACAGGGATGGGGAGCAGTACTTC.